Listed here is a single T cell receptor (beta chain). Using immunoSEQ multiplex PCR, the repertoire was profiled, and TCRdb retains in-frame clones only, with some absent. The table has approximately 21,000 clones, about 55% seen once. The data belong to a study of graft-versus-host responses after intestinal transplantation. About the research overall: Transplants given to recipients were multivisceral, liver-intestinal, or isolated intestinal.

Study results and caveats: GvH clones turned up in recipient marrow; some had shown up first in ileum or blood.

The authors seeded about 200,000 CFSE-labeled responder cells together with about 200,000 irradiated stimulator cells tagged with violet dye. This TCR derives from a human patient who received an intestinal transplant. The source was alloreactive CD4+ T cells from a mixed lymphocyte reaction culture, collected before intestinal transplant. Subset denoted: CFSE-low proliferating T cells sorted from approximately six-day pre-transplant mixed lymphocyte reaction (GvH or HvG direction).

CDR3 region: CASSIGARGGPETQYF. CDR3 DNA: TGTGCCAGTAGTATAGGGGCGAGAGGGGGACCAGAGACCCAGTACTTC. The chain couples TRBV19 to TRBJ2-5; TRBD1 is a possible D gene (6 bases). The CDR3 sequence is 16 residues long. With 1 base removed from V and 4 bases from J, the gap between germline ends came to 16 bases. From germline, CDR1 is LNHDA and CDR2 SQIVND (reference sequence).